This T cell receptor (beta chain) was found in a study of blood T cell repertoires in COVID-19. Assay: immunoSEQ multiplex PCR; the TCRdb copy retains only in-frame clones and omits some. The sample has about 240,000 clones; roughly 86% are singletons. Germline V gene sequence: CDR1 SQVTM, CDR2 ANQGSEA. Trimming pared 5 bases from V and 10 bases from J, leaving 9 bases between. The CDR3 loop spans 10 amino acids. The sample taken for sequencing was PBMCs or T cells enriched from blood (not recorded which). The rearrangement joins TRBV29-1 to TRBJ2-1, with a possible D match to TRBD2 (5 bases). The sequence came from a woman aged 35 to 49 with acute COVID-19. In nucleotides, the CDR3 is TGCAGCGTTACTAGAGTCGAGCAGTTCTTC. It yields the protein CSVTRVEQFF.